The entry that follows covers one TCR beta chain sequence. What this receptor recognizes is not known. The sample holds no much larger clone one base away, and base qualities are not on file. The cohort consisted of 650 to 700 healthy bone marrow donors. At the time of sampling, all cohort members were nominally healthy, though unrecorded immune exposures were likely present. The donor tested CMV seronegative, placing the donor among the roughly 350 seronegative members of the cohort. A peripheral blood sample was provided by each donor, and peripheral blood mononuclear cells were used for TCR beta sequencing. The Qiagen DNeasy Blood Extraction Kit was used to extract genomic DNA from the blood cell samples. Per the germline V gene (reference sequence), LNHDA is the CDR1 and SQIVND is the CDR2. Germline trimming: 10 bases from V, 4 bases from J; junction bases outside gene matches: 18. The CDR3 contains 16 residues, cysteine and phenylalanine counted. Here the CDR3 DNA is all that survives: 48 bases in frame from base 1.

The data originate from a study of cytomegalovirus exposure and HLA in healthy donors (dated by TCRdb to the late 2010s). With regard to the full study: In an earlier analysis of some 550 of the donors, under 300 Gb of sequence data and 95 million to 130 million unique TCR beta sequences from about 179 million T cells were reported. Genome-wide SNP genotypes for about 65% of the 666 donors were used in a later genetic analysis, which treated that subset as a discovery cohort. The study profiled the T cell repertoires of hundreds of subjects by immunosequencing and related them to cytomegalovirus serostatus. The number of donors typed differed by locus, with about 620-630 for A, B, C, DRB1 and DQB1, roughly 520 for DQA1, 600 to 610 for DPA1, and 450 to 480 for DPB1. High-throughput TCR immunosequencing, statistical association of individual TCRs with disease status, and machine learning were combined to predict cytomegalovirus infection status. In a later analysis, previously published TCR beta repertoires from about 670 donors were re-analyzed and high-resolution HLA genotyping was added so that TCR occurrence patterns could be studied. Both class I and class II loci were covered by HLA typing, at four-digit resolution. In an earlier analysis of more than 550 of the donors, high-throughput TCR beta sequencing was used to judge whether each TCR beta V gene segment behaved as functional or pseudogenic. Of the roughly 400 genotyped donors, 70% to 90% were placed in the genetic ancestry cluster associated with self-reported Caucasian donors. Across approximately 400 genotyped donors of the cohort, an average of roughly 230,000 unique TCR beta nucleotide sequences per donor were sequenced, and 15% to 20% of those sequences were non-productive. A handful of DR-DQ haplotypes were treated as single units for association and clustering because of strong linkage in the cohort. The study aimed to test whether cataloging public T cell receptors could reveal signatures of past pathogen exposure. Donor age, sex, ethnicity and CMV serostatus were compiled together with the repertoire data. In the later analysis, no new phenotypic data were used to find candidate immune exposures; instead, reliance was placed on TCR beta sequences and their occurrence across donors. Around 320 gigabases of sequencing data and tens of millions of unique TCR sequences were included in an early release covering several hundred HLA-typed donors. All discovery cohort repertoires had been generated on a single sequencing platform. A separate validation cohort of some 130 different subjects was used in addition to the roughly 620-subject first cohort.

Library method: the immunoSEQ multiplex PCR assay. For the multiplex PCR, a mixture combining 60 forward primers for TCR Vbeta segments and 13 reverse primers for TCR Jbeta segments was used. Amplification of the CDR3 region of rearranged TCR beta genes was performed with a multiplex PCR assay on genomic DNA. The amplified TCR beta libraries were sequenced on the Illumina HiSeq System as 87-base-pair reads. The authors' analysis ran thus. In a later analysis, approximately 74 million unique TCR beta chains were counted across the approximately 640 repertoires, and roughly 11 million of these chains were shared by at least two donors. Raw reads were error-corrected and collapsed into unique sequences by a nearest-neighbor algorithm in which closely related sequences were merged to remove PCR and sequencing errors. To assign V, D and J gene segments, CDR3 sequences were aligned to IMGT reference sequences. For a sequence to be retained, a match of at least six nucleotides to both a V gene segment and a J gene segment was required. A rearrangement was called productive if the CDR3 had no stop codons and remained in frame with V and J, and every other rearrangement was called non-productive. Following IMGT convention, CDR3 was defined as the stretch from the second conserved V-encoded cysteine up to the conserved J-encoded phenylalanine. The earlier analysis of fewer than 750 of the donors excluded sequences that lacked an unambiguous match to a single V gene segment. An earlier analysis of a few hundred of the donors called V segments functional above 56.7% productive rearrangements and segregating when the between-donor standard deviation exceeded 5%. A statistical classification framework was built to diagnose cytomegalovirus status from the catalog of TCR beta chain sequences. In a later analysis, V and J genes were assigned by comparing TCR nucleotide sequences against IMGT/GENE-DB human TR gene sequences. The TCRdist pipeline was used in a later analysis to assign CDR3 sequences and most-parsimonious VDJ recombination scenarios. In a later analysis, every TCR beta chain was defined by the combination of its CDR3 amino acid sequence and its V-gene family, and reads without a unique V-gene family were dropped. To address suspected cross-contamination and a sequencing artifact, a later analysis removed some 620 highly shared, low-generation-probability nucleotide sequences. In a later analysis, a clonal expansion index was calculated for each public chain from normalized within-repertoire ranks of inferred template counts. In a later analysis, generation probabilities were computed using a VDJ recombination model fitted to out-of-frame rearrangements, and the results were checked against IGoR. In a later analysis, TCR-TCR, TCR-HLA and TCR-CMV co-occurrence was scored with hypergeometric tests, and a repertoire-size bias correction was applied to TCR pairs. False discovery rates were estimated in a later analysis by permuting HLA or CMV assignments 20 times. A later analysis grouped co-occurring TCRs with DBSCAN, adding TCRdist sequence similarity when clustering within HLA-allele-positive subsets. Repertoires with fewer than 30,000 or more than 120,000 public chains were left out of co-occurrence clustering, as were five repertoires with anomalous nucleotide sharing. TCRdb took over this immuneACCESS table, retaining in-frame rearrangements with V and J assigned. Such tables are incomplete; in checked studies, under half of the missing clones stem from an unresolved V gene, and the remainder is unexplained. V and J calls plus clone size are reproduced from that table; the DNA served to infer D and trimming. For this sample there are some 150,000 clones; 75% to 80% appear just once. The leading ten clones occupy about 1.6% of the sample.

Broader findings and caveats from the paper: For the cohort, immune exposure information was limited to CMV serostatus. The study listed 150 to 200 TCR beta chains as associated with cytomegalovirus. A further reported finding was that TCR beta sequences accurately predicted the HLA-A and HLA-B alleles for most subjects in the first cohort. According to a later analysis, TCR association rates differed among HLA loci, with DRB1 alleles showing the most associated TCRs and HLA-C alleles showing the fewest. About 17 rarely observed V segments, including chromosome 9 orphons, were excluded from the earlier analysis of a few hundred of the donors because counts were too low. A group of highly shared sequence variants was considered likely to be a technical artifact of the sequencing pipeline. Some IMGT-functional V segments, including TRBV6-2 and TRBV6-3, could not be distinguished by the 87-base-pair reads and were therefore excluded. In a later analysis, HLA-associated TCR beta chains showed more clonal expansion and lower generation probabilities than non-associated chains that were equally common. Because HLA typing was unavailable for some donors at each locus, only the typed subset was used in association tests. A later analysis reported that several top co-occurrence clusters appeared linked to parvovirus B19, influenza, CMV and Epstein-Barr virus. At a false discovery rate of 0.05, a later analysis linked around 17,000 TCR beta sequences to specific HLA alleles. A few of the identified cytomegalovirus-associated TCR beta chains were confirmed in vitro to be specific for cytomegalovirus antigens. It was suggested by the authors that the approach could potentially be generalized to other disease states and immunological phenotypes. Linkage disequilibrium might explain the correlated functional status among segregating V segments, but an unknown experimental factor could not be ruled out. In this cohort, only TCR beta chains were sequenced, and detectable features were limited by the absence of alpha or paired-chain data. In both the original and validation cohorts, the classifier was reported to diagnose cytomegalovirus status with high specificity and sensitivity. The presence/absence analyses assumed that sequencing depth was roughly uniform across donors, and that assumption may not be true. Most TCR sequences were seen in very few donors, while some public TCRs were found in many individuals. A later genetic analysis reported fewer N-insertions in productive TCRs among donors in an Asian-associated ancestry cluster than the roughly 650-donor mean. A later analysis found that most CMV-associated TCR beta chains appeared HLA-restricted, with HLA associations seemingly driven largely by CMV exposure. Broadly in line with IMGT annotations, most TCR beta V segments showed up in productive rearrangements about 87% or about 30% of the time in an earlier analysis of about 500 of the donors. When HLA alleles, especially DR and DQ, strongly co-occurred, TCR associations were difficult to assign to individual alleles. An association between a missense DCLRE1C variant and V-gene and J-gene trimming of TCR beta chains was found in a later genetic analysis and replicated in an independent cohort.

The V and J segments used are TRBV19 and TRBJ1-2, with TRBD1 identical over 7 junction bases. The source material was PBMCs. The TCR sequence derives from a female donor in good health and CMV-seronegative. The sequence in DNA is TGTGCCACTCAACCGGGACAGTCCGCTTTTCGCTATGGCTACACCTTC. Its amino acids are CATQPGQSAFRYGYTF.